A selection of T cell receptor beta chains follows, all from one sample in a study of blood T cells in healthy people across ages. TCRdb analysed the 5' RACE reads with MiXCR anew, one entry per CDR3 protein. The data contain more than 500,000 distinct CDR3 sequences, 27% of them seen just once; the ten biggest clones take up about 18%. Input material: blood. The receptors originated from a woman aged 70-85 years in good health. The CDR3 runs from the conserved cysteine through the conserved F or W. Fields, in order: D gene, V gene, clone size, J gene, CDR3 protein, CDR3 DNA. The D gene is left open where the match is weak. For some rows the clone size is stated as once, few or many, or as a class when expanded; others skip it.

D: TRBD2; V: TRBV20-1; size: few; J: TRBJ2-4; CDR3: CSASGGATKNIQYF; DNA: TGCAGTGCTAGCGGGGGGGCCACCAAAAACATTCAGTACTTC
D: .; V: TRBV5-6; size: few; J: TRBJ2-5; CDR3: CASSSADRETQYF; DNA: TGTGCCAGCAGCTCAGCGGACAGAGAGACCCAGTACTTC
D: .; V: TRBV7-2; size: few; J: TRBJ2-2; CDR3: CASSLFQGSAGELFF; DNA: TGTGCCAGCAGCTTATTTCAAGGGAGCGCCGGGGAGCTGTTTTTT
D: TRBD1; V: TRBV27; size: many; J: TRBJ1-4; CDR3: CASSSEDRGYEKLFF; DNA: TGTGCCAGCAGTTCGGAAGACAGGGGATATGAAAAACTGTTTTTT
D: TRBD1; V: TRBV4-1; size: .; J: TRBJ2-2; CDR3: CASSLGQVAGELFF; DNA: TGCGCCAGCAGCCTAGGACAGGTCGCCGGGGAGCTGTTTTTT
D: .; V: TRBV29-1; size: .; J: TRBJ1-5; CDR3: CSVPGGRNQPQHF; DNA: TGCAGCGTTCCCGGGGGGCGCAATCAGCCCCAGCATTTT
D: TRBD2; V: TRBV5-1; size: once; J: TRBJ2-3; CDR3: CASSLLRGGNTDTQYF; DNA: TGCGCCAGCAGCTTGCTTCGCGGGGGGAACACAGATACGCAGTATTTT
D: .; V: TRBV20-1; size: once; J: TRBJ2-3; CDR3: CSARGTPVADTQYF; DNA: TGCAGTGCTAGGGGGACTCCTGTGGCAGATACGCAGTATTTT
D: .; V: TRBV29-1; size: .; J: TRBJ2-7; CDR3: CSVEGLMEQYF; DNA: TGCAGCGTTGAAGGGCTTATGGAGCAGTACTTC
D: TRBD1; V: TRBV7-3; size: few; J: TRBJ1-1; CDR3: CASSLSTGSTEAFF; DNA: TGTGCCAGCAGCCTATCGACAGGGAGCACTGAAGCTTTCTTT
D: .; V: TRBV6-1; size: .; J: TRBJ2-7; CDR3: CVSGNPTGSSYEQYF; DNA: TGTGTCAGCGGAAACCCGACAGGAAGCTCCTACGAGCAGTACTTC
D: TRBD1; V: TRBV10-2; size: .; J: TRBJ1-4; CDR3: CASSDPDRDEKLFF; DNA: TGCGCCAGCAGTGACCCTGACAGGGATGAAAAACTGTTTTTT
D: .; V: TRBV7-2; size: many; J: TRBJ2-5; CDR3: CASSPRDQETQYF; DNA: TGTGCCAGCAGCCCCAGGGATCAAGAGACCCAGTACTTC
D: TRBD2; V: TRBV5-1; size: .; J: TRBJ2-3; CDR3: CASSRTIAGGTDTQYF; DNA: TGCGCCAGCAGCCGAACAATAGCGGGGGGCACAGATACGCAGTATTTT
D: .; V: TRBV19; size: .; J: TRBJ2-7; CDR3: CASSIGGPTYEQYF; DNA: TGTGCCAGTAGTATAGGGGGGCCAACCTACGAGCAGTACTTC
D: TRBD1; V: TRBV20-1; size: .; J: TRBJ1-4; CDR3: CSAKGQGYEKLFF; DNA: TGCAGTGCAAAGGGACAGGGCTATGAAAAACTGTTTTTT
D: .; V: TRBV28; size: .; J: TRBJ2-5; CDR3: CASSSSNRGGYF; DNA: TGTGCCAGCAGTTCCTCCAACAGGGGGGGGTACTTC
D: TRBD2; V: TRBV7-2; size: .; J: TRBJ2-5; CDR3: CASSFLWTSAGEGETQYF; DNA: TGTGCCAGCAGCTTTCTATGGACTAGCGCCGGGGAGGGTGAGACCCAGTACTTC
D: TRBD1; V: TRBV5-1; size: few; J: TRBJ1-4; CDR3: CASSWTGENEKLFF; DNA: TGCGCCAGCAGCTGGACAGGGGAAAATGAAAAACTGTTTTTT
D: .; V: TRBV4-3; size: .; J: TRBJ1-2; CDR3: CASSQDSQGRVGYTF; DNA: TGCGCCAGCAGCCAAGATTCCCAGGGACGGGTAGGCTACACCTTC
D: TRBD2; V: TRBV7-6; size: .; J: TRBJ2-1; CDR3: CASSLRASGGSSSYNEQFF; DNA: TGTGCCAGCAGCTTAAGGGCTAGCGGGGGTTCCAGCTCCTACAATGAGCAGTTCTTC
D: .; V: TRBV29-1; size: .; J: TRBJ1-4; CDR3: CSAGTRGEKLFF; DNA: TGCAGCGCCGGAACAAGAGGGGAAAAACTGTTTTTT
D: .; V: TRBV29-1; size: .; J: TRBJ1-4; CDR3: CSVDFFATNEKLFF; DNA: TGCAGCGTTGATTTTTTTGCAACTAATGAAAAACTGTTTTTT
D: .; V: TRBV14; size: .; J: TRBJ2-5; CDR3: CASSLSRYREETQYF; DNA: TGTGCCAGCAGCCTATCACGGTACAGGGAAGAGACCCAGTACTTC
D: .; V: TRBV4-3; size: .; J: TRBJ2-3; CDR3: CASSQQSSPNVLSTDTQYF; DNA: TGCGCCAGCAGCCAACAGTCGTCCCCGAACGTACTTAGCACAGATACGCAGTATTTT
D: .; V: TRBV9; size: few; J: TRBJ2-3; CDR3: CASSVVGNTDTQYF; DNA: TGTGCCAGCAGCGTAGTCGGAAACACAGATACGCAGTATTTT
D: .; V: TRBV12-3/TRBV12-4; size: .; J: TRBJ2-1; CDR3: CASTRGLFNDEQFF; DNA: TGTGCCAGCACCAGAGGACTATTTAACGATGAGCAGTTCTTC
D: .; V: TRBV9; size: .; J: TRBJ1-2; CDR3: CASYPDGYTF; DNA: TGTGCCAGCTACCCAGATGGCTACACCTTC
D: .; V: TRBV7-9; size: .; J: TRBJ2-4; CDR3: CASSSGAGLAKNIQYF; DNA: TGTGCCAGCAGCTCCGGGGCGGGACTAGCCAAAAACATTCAGTACTTC
D: .; V: TRBV28; size: .; J: TRBJ2-4; CDR3: CASSPPGGGLGNIQYF; DNA: TGTGCCAGCAGTCCGCCCGGTGGGGGGCTGGGAAACATTCAGTACTTC
D: TRBD1; V: TRBV7-9; size: .; J: TRBJ1-5; CDR3: CASAYRDSEPQHF; DNA: TGTGCCAGCGCGTACCGGGACAGCGAGCCCCAGCATTTT
D: .; V: TRBV7-2; size: .; J: TRBJ1-1; CDR3: CASSPIRGNTEAFF; DNA: TGTGCCAGCAGCCCAATACGGGGGAACACTGAAGCTTTCTTT
D: TRBD1; V: TRBV4-3; size: .; J: TRBJ2-1; CDR3: CASSQDRAGQGTHNEQFF; DNA: TGCGCCAGCAGCCAAGACCGCGCCGGACAGGGGACCCACAATGAGCAGTTCTTC
D: .; V: TRBV6-5; size: .; J: TRBJ1-4; CDR3: CASSYGSGGGHIANEKLFF; DNA: TGTGCCAGCAGTTACGGGTCCGGGGGCGGTCACATCGCTAATGAAAAACTGTTTTTT
D: TRBD1; V: TRBV6-2/TRBV6-3; size: .; J: TRBJ2-7; CDR3: CASTDGQGKVEQYF; DNA: TGTGCCAGCACCGACGGACAGGGGAAGGTCGAGCAGTACTTC
D: .; V: TRBV4-3; size: .; J: TRBJ2-1; CDR3: CASSLLLGGGSSEQFF; DNA: TGCGCCAGCAGTCTATTATTGGGGGGGGGCTCTTCTGAGCAGTTCTTC
D: .; V: TRBV12-3/TRBV12-4; size: .; J: TRBJ2-1; CDR3: CASRPGGGRLNEQFF; DNA: TGTGCCAGCAGGCCCGGAGGGGGGCGGCTGAATGAGCAGTTCTTC
D: .; V: TRBV20-1; size: .; J: TRBJ2-5; CDR3: CSARSGAPQETQYF; DNA: TGCAGTGCCAGGTCGGGGGCCCCCCAAGAGACCCAGTACTTC
D: .; V: TRBV6-4; size: .; J: TRBJ2-1; CDR3: CASSDSLGGGQFF; DNA: TGTGCCAGCAGTGACTCGTTGGGTGGTGGGCAGTTCTTC
D: TRBD1; V: TRBV6-2/TRBV6-3; size: few; J: TRBJ2-1; CDR3: CASSRQGEQFF; DNA: TGTGCCAGCAGTCGACAGGGGGAGCAGTTCTTC
D: .; V: TRBV15; size: .; J: TRBJ1-2; CDR3: CATSRGRQANYGYTF; DNA: TGTGCCACCAGCAGGGGAAGACAGGCTAACTATGGCTACACCTTC
D: TRBD1; V: TRBV14; size: few; J: TRBJ2-2; CDR3: CASRAGTGRSGELFF; DNA: TGTGCCAGCCGCGCCGGGACAGGGAGGTCCGGGGAGCTGTTTTTT
D: TRBD1; V: TRBV6-2/TRBV6-3; size: .; J: TRBJ2-5; CDR3: CASSSGQGRQETQYF; DNA: TGTGCCAGCAGTTCGGGACAGGGGAGGCAAGAGACCCAGTACTTC
D: TRBD1; V: TRBV7-3; size: few; J: TRBJ2-5; CDR3: CASSLLRTGEETQYF; DNA: TGTGCCAGCAGCCTGCTAAGGACAGGGGAAGAGACCCAGTACTTC
D: .; V: TRBV29-1; size: few; J: TRBJ1-3; CDR3: CSAIRSGHAGNTIYF; DNA: TGCAGCGCGATCAGGTCCGGCCACGCTGGAAACACCATATATTTT
D: TRBD1; V: TRBV20-1; size: few; J: TRBJ2-7; CDR3: CSARDRGGNGQYF; DNA: TGCAGTGCTAGGGACAGGGGAGGAAATGGTCAGTACTTC
D: .; V: TRBV5-6; size: .; J: TRBJ2-4; CDR3: CASSSGALENIQSF; DNA: TGTGCCAGCAGCTCCGGGGCCCTTGAAAACATTCAGTCCTTC
D: TRBD1; V: TRBV29-1; size: few; J: TRBJ1-1; CDR3: CSGGQGTMNTEAFF; DNA: TGCAGCGGAGGACAGGGGACCATGAACACTGAAGCTTTCTTT
D: TRBD1; V: TRBV20-1; size: few; J: TRBJ1-5; CDR3: CSARGDRDQPQHF; DNA: TGCAGTGCTAGGGGGGACAGGGATCAGCCCCAGCATTTT
D: TRBD1; V: TRBV20-1; size: .; J: TRBJ1-2; CDR3: CSARPTQGARANYGYTF; DNA: TGCAGTGCCCGCCCCACACAGGGGGCTCGAGCTAACTATGGCTACACCTTC
D: .; V: TRBV5-1; size: .; J: TRBJ1-4; CDR3: CASREGENEKLFF; DNA: TGCGCCAGCAGAGAAGGGGAAAATGAAAAACTGTTTTTT
D: .; V: TRBV29-1; size: few; J: TRBJ2-2; CDR3: CSGRDSRETGELFF; DNA: TGCAGCGGCAGGGACTCCCGTGAAACCGGGGAGCTGTTTTTT
D: .; V: TRBV9; size: .; J: TRBJ2-7; CDR3: CASSVNRTAEQYF; DNA: TGTGCCAGCAGCGTAAACAGGACGGCCGAGCAGTACTTC
D: .; V: TRBV7-2; size: few; J: TRBJ2-2; CDR3: CASSTAIYTGELFF; DNA: TGTGCCAGCAGCACCGCCATTTACACCGGGGAGCTGTTTTTT
D: .; V: TRBV27; size: .; J: TRBJ1-2; CDR3: CASSLMGAGYTF; DNA: TGTGCCAGCAGTCTAATGGGGGCCGGCTACACCTTC
D: .; V: TRBV6-1; size: .; J: TRBJ2-1; CDR3: CASSSPGRRYNEQFF; DNA: TGTGCCAGCAGCAGCCCGGGACGGCGCTACAATGAGCAGTTCTTC
D: .; V: TRBV28; size: .; J: TRBJ1-2; CDR3: CASNQGEMGGYTF; DNA: TGTGCCAGCAACCAAGGGGAAATGGGCGGCTACACCTTC
D: .; V: TRBV20-1; size: few; J: TRBJ2-3; CDR3: CSASYGDTQYF; DNA: TGCAGTGCTAGTTATGGAGATACGCAGTATTTT
D: TRBD1; V: TRBV9; size: .; J: TRBJ2-7; CDR3: CASSGPITGDEQYF; DNA: TGTGCCAGCAGCGGGCCTATCACAGGGGACGAGCAGTACTTC